This T cell receptor (beta chain) is from a study of identical twins. Trimming removed 0 bases at V and 8 bases at J, with 22 bases between. The CDR3 consists of 17 residues. The germline V gene has CDR1 MGHRA and CDR2 YSYEKL. TCRdb recomputed calls from the 5' RACE reads with MiXCR, one row per CDR3 protein. The data hold roughly 1.6 million distinct CDR3 sequences, with around 33% observed a single time. The chain joins TRBV4-1 to TRBJ1-2; D is undetermined. The sequenced sample was cord blood. This TCR came from a newborn girl in good health. CDR3 DNA: TGCGCCAGCAGCCAAGACGGCTTTACCGCGGGTTGGCAAGGCTACACCTTC. This encodes CASSQDGFTAGWQGYTF.